The 7 T cell receptor beta chains below come from one sample, sequenced in a study of technical replicates of blood from a handful of donors. Using immunoSEQ multiplex PCR, the repertoire was profiled, and TCRdb retains in-frame clones only, with some absent. The table shows fewer than 110,000 clones, with approximately 96% occurring only once. Sequenced: T cells isolated from PBMCs. The receptors shown here come from a human donor in good health.

The chain recombines TRBV18 with TRBJ1-1, with TRBD1 matching 10 bases. V lost 5 bases and J lost 1; bases outside the gene matches: 4. The CDR3 covers 15 residues. Germline lookup yields CDR1 KGHSH and CDR2 LQKENI. CDR3 sequence reads: CASSKGQGGNTEAFF. The CDR3 DNA reads as TGTGCCAGCTCAAAAGGACAGGGGGGGAACACTGAAGCTTTCTTT.

The chain carries TRBV18 and TRBJ2-5; D not certain. V shed 3 bases and J shed 0 bases, with 8 bases lying between them. The CDR3 runs 14 residues. The V gene's germline CDR1 is KGHSH and CDR2 LQKENI. CDR3 DNA sequence: TGTGCCAGCTCACCTGTCGAGAACCAAGAGACCCAGTACTTC. It translates to CASSPVENQETQYF.

This clone has only one observation. The CDR3 sequence is CASSHGLAGFPEQYF. CDR3 coding DNA: TGTGCCAGCAGTCACGGACTAGCGGGATTCCCCGAGCAGTACTTC. The chain recombines TRBV6-6 with TRBJ2-7; 12 bases agree with TRBD2. Trimming cost V 5 bases and J 6 bases; bases outside gene matches: 8. This CDR3 has 15 amino acids. Germline V lookup: CDR1 MNHNY, CDR2 SVGAGI (reference sequence).

The chain is built from TRBV28 and TRBJ2-7; 9 bases agree with TRBD1. This CDR3 spans 14 amino acids. The germline V gene encodes CDR1 MDHEN and CDR2 SYDVKM. V was clipped by 5 bases and J by 6 bases; unmatched bases: 8. The CDR3 spells CASSPTGGLSEQYF. The CDR3 region has the DNA TGTGCCAGCAGTCCAACAGGGGGCCTGAGCGAGCAGTACTTC.

The chain has TRBV27 and TRBJ2-7; possibly TRBD1 for D (6 bases). V lost 2 bases and J lost 6, with 17 bases in between. Germline V gene lookup returns CDR1 MNHEY and CDR2 SMNVEV (reference sequence). This CDR3 has 15 residues. In DNA form, the CDR3 reads TGTGCCAGCAGTTTAAGTCGAGGGGGTTATGGCGAGCAGTACTTC. It codes for CASSLSRGGYGEQYF.

This chain joins TRBV18 and TRBJ1-3; a weak D match, TRBD1 (5 bases). The CDR3 is made up of 16 amino acids. V shed 8 bases and J shed 7 bases, with 24 bases lying between them. CDR1 is KGHSH and CDR2 is LQKENI in the germline V gene. The DNA of the CDR3 is TGTGCCAGCCCGTCCTCTGGGGCAGGGAGGATTAACACCATATATTTT. Translating it yields CASPSSGAGRINTIYF.

The rearrangement links TRBV29-1 to TRBJ1-1; 7 bases are a match to TRBD1. The germline V gene encodes CDR1 SQVTM and CDR2 ANQGSEA. V dropped 5 bases and J dropped 2; count of bases not matched to a gene: 8. This CDR3 has 14 amino acids. CDR3 nucleotide sequence: TGCAGCGTTCGCCGGGACAGACAAAACACTGAAGCTTTCTTT. Protein product: CSVRRDRQNTEAFF.